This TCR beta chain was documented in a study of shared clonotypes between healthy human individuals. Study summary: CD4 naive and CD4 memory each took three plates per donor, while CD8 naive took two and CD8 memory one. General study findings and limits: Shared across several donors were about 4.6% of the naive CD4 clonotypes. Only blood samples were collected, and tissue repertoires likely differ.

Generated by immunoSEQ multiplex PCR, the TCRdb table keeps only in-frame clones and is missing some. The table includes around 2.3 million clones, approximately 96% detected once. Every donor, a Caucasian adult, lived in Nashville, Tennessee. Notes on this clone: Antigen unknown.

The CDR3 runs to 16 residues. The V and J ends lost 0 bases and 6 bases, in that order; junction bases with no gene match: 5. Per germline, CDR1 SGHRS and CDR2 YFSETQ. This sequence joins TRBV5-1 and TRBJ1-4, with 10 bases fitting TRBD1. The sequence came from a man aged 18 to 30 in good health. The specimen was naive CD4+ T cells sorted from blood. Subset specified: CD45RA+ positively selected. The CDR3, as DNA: TGCGCCAGCAGCTTGGGGGACAGGGGCGGTGATGAAAAACTGTTTTTT. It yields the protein CASSLGDRGGDEKLFF.